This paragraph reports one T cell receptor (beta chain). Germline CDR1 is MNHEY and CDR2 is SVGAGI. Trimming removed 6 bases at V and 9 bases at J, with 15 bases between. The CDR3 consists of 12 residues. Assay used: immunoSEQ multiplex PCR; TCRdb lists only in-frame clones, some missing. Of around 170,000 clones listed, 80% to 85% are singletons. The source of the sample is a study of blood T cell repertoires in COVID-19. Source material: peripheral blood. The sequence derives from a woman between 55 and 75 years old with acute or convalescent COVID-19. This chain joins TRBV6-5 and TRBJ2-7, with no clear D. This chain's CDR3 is CASRKMGTGQYF. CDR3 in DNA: TGTGCCAGCAGGAAAATGGGTACGGGGCAGTACTTC.